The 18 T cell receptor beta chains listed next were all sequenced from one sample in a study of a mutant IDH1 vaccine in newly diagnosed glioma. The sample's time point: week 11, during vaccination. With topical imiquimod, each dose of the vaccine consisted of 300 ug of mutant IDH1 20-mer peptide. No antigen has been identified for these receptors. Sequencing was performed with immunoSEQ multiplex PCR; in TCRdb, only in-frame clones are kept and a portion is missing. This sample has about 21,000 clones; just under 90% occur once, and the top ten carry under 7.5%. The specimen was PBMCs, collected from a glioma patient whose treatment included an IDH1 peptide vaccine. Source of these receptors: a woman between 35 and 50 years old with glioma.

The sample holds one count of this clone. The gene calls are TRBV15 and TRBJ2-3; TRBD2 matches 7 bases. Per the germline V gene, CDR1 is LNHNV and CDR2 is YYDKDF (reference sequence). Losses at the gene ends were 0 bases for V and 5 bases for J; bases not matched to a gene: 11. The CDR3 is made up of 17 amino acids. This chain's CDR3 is CATSRDGATSSGDTQYF. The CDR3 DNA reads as TGTGCCACCAGCAGAGATGGTGCGACTAGCAGTGGAGATACGCAGTATTTT.

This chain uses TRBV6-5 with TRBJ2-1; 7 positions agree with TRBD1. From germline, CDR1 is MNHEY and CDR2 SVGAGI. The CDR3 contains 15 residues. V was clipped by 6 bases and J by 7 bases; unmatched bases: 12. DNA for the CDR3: TGTGCCAGCAGCCCCGACAGGGCGTTAGTAAATGAGCAGTTCTTC. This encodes CASSPDRALVNEQFF.

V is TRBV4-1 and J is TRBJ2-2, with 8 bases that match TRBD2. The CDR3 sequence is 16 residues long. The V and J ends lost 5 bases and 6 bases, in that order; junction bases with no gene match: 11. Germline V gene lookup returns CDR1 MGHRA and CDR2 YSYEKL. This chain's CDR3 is CASSGYSGSHAGELFF. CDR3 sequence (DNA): TGCGCCAGCAGCGGGTACAGCGGGAGTCACGCCGGGGAGCTGTTTTTT.

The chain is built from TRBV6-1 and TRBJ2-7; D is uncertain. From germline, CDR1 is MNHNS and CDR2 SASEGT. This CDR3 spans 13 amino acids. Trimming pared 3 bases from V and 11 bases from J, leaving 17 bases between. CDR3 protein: CASSERSHVSKYF. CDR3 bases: TGTGCCAGCAGTGAGAGATCACACGTAAGCAAGTACTTC.

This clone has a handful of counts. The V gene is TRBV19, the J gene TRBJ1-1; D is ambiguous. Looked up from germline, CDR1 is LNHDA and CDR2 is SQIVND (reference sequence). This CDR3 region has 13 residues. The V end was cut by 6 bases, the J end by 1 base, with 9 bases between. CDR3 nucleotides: TGTGCCAGTAGGACCGCTGCGAACACTGAAGCTTTCTTT. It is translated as CASRTAANTEAFF.

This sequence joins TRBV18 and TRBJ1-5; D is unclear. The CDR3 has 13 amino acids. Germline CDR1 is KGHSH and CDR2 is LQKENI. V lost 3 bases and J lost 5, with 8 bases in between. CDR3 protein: CASSPTADQPQHF. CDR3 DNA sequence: TGTGCCAGCTCACCCACAGCAGATCAGCCCCAGCATTTT.

CDR3 loop: CAWSVPFLDEQYF. As DNA, the CDR3 is TGTGCCTGGAGTGTACCCTTCTTGGACGAGCAGTACTTC. The chain is built from TRBV30 and TRBJ2-7; the D is unclear. CDR1 is GTSNPN and CDR2 is SVGIG in the germline V gene (reference sequence). V was shortened by 0 bases and J by 5 bases, with 11 bases between the two germline ends. This CDR3 is built from 13 residues.

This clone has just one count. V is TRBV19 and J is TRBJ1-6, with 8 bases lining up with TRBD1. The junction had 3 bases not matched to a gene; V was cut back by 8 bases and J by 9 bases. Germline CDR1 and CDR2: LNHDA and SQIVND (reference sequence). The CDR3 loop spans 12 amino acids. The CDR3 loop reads CASCTGGSPLHF. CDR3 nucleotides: TGTGCCAGTTGCACAGGGGGTTCACCCCTCCACTTT. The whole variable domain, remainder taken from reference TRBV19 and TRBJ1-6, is DGGITQSPKYLFRKEGQNVTLSCEQNLNHDAMYWYRQDPGQGLRLIYYSQIVNDFQKGDIAEGYSVSREKKESFPLTVTSAQKNPTAFYLCASCTGGSPLHFGNGTRLTVT.

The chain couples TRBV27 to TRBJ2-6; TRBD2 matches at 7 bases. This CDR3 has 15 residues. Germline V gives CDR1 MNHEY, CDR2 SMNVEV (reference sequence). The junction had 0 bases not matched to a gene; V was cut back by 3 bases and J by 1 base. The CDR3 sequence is CASSFGGSGANVLTF. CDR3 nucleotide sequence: TGTGCCAGCAGTTTCGGGGGGTCTGGGGCCAACGTCCTGACTTTC.

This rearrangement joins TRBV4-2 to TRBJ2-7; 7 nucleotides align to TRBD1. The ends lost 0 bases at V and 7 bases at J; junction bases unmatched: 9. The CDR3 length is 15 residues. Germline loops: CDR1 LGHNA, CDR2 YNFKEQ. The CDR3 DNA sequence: TGTGCCAGCAGCCAAGATCCACAGGGGAGTGAAGAGCAGTACTTC. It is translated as CASSQDPQGSEEQYF.

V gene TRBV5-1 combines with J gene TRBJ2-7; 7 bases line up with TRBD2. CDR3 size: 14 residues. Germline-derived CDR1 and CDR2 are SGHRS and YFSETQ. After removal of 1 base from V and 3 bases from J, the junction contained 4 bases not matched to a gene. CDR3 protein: CASSLTGGYYEQYF. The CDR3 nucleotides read TGCGCCAGCAGCTTGACCGGGGGGTACTACGAGCAGTACTTC.

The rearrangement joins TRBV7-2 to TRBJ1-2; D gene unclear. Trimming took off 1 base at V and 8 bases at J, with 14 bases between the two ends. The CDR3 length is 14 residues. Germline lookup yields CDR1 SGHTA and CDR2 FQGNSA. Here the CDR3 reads CASSLDSSRGGYTF. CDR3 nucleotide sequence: TGTGCCAGCAGCTTAGACAGCTCCCGGGGAGGCTACACCTTC. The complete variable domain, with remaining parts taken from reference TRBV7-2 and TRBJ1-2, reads GAGVSQSPSNKVTEKGKDVELRCDPISGHTALYWYRQSLGQGLEFLIYFQGNSAPDKSGLPSDRFSAERTGGSVSTLTIQRTQQEDSAVYLCASSLDSSRGGYTFGSGTRLTVV.

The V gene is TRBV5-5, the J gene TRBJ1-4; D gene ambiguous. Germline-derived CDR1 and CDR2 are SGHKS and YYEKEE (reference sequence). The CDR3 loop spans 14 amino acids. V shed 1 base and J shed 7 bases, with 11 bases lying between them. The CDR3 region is CASSLPRVSEKLFF. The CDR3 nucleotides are TGTGCCAGCAGCTTGCCGAGGGTTAGTGAAAAACTGTTTTTT.

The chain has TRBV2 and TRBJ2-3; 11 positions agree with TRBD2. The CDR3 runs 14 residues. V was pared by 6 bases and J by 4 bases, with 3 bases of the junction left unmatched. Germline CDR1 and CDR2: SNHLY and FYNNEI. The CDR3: CASSGGLAADTQYF. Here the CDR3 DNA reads TGTGCCAGCAGCGGGGGACTAGCGGCAGATACGCAGTATTTT.

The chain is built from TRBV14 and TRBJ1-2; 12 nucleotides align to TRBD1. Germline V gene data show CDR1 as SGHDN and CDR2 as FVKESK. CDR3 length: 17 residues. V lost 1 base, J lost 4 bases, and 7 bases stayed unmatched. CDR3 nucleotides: TGTGCCAGCAGCCAAGTGGGACAGGGGGCGGCCCTCTATGGCTACACCTTC. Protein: CASSQVGQGAALYGYTF. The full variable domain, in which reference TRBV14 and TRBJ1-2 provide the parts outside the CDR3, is EAGVTQFPSHSVIEKGQTVTLRCDPISGHDNLYWYRRVMGKEIKFLLHFVKESKQDESGMPNNRFLAERTGGTYSTLKVQPAELEDSGVYFCASSQVGQGAALYGYTFGSGTRLTVV.

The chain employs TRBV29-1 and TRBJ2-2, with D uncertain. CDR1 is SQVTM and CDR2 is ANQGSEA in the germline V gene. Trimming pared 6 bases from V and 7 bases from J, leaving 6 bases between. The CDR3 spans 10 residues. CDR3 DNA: TGCAGCGTGGGGATCGGGGAGCTGTTTTTT. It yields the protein CSVGIGELFF.

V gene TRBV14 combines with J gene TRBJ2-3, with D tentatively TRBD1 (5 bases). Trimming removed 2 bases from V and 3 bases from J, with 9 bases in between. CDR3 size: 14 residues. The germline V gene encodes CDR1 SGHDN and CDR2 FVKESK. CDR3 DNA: TGTGCCAGCAGCCAAATCAGACAGACAGATACGCAGTATTTT. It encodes CASSQIRQTDTQYF.

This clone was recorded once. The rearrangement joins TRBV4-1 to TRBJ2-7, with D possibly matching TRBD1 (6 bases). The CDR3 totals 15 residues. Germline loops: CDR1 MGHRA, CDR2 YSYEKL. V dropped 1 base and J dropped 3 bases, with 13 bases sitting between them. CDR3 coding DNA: TGCGCCAGCAGCCAAGTAGGGGGTCAACGCTACGAGCAGTACTTC. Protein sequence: CASSQVGGQRYEQYF.